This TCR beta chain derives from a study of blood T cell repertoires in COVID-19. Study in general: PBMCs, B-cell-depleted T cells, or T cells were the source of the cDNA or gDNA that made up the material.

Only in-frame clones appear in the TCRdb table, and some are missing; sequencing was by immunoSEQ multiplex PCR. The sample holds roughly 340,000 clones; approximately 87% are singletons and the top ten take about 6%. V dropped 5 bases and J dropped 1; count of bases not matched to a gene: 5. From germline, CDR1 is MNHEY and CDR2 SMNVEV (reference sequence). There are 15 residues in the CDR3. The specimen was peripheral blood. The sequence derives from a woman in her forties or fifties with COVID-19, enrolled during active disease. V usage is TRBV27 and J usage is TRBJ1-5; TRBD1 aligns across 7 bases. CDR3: CASSPTGVSNQPQHF. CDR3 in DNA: TGTGCCAGCAGTCCTACAGGGGTCAGCAATCAGCCCCAGCATTTT.